This paragraph reports one TCR beta chain. What it binds is not known. This record belongs to a study of T cells in localized non-small cell lung cancer. The protocol was immunoSEQ multiplex PCR, while the TCRdb copy is restricted to in-frame clones and leaves out a portion. The repertoire holds 13,000 or so clones, with about 86% as singletons. V lost 4 bases to trimming and J lost 7 bases; unmatched junction nucleotides: 8. Germline values: CDR1 MNHEY, CDR2 SVGAGI. This CDR3 is 15 amino acids long. Study-wide results and limits: Analysis by sequencing included only one tumor region, so heterogeneity remains possible. Within adjacent lung there appeared a median around 60 of the top 100 tumor clones. Adjacent uninvolved lung had the highest clonality, suggesting focused antigen responses.

This rearrangement joins TRBV6-5 to TRBJ2-7; 12 nucleotides match TRBD2. Here the sequenced sample was peripheral blood, taken before any cancer treatment. The receptor was derived from a male donor aged 60 or older with stage III lung adenocarcinoma. CDR3: CASSWGLAGRREQYF. Here the CDR3 DNA reads TGTGCCAGCAGTTGGGGACTAGCGGGCCGTCGTGAGCAGTACTTC.